This T cell receptor beta chain was sequenced during a study of blood T cell repertoires in COVID-19. The ends lost 3 bases at V and 4 bases at J; junction bases unmatched: 7. The CDR3 is made up of 15 amino acids. Germline V lookup: CDR1 KGHDR, CDR2 SFDVKD. The table came from immunoSEQ multiplex PCR; TCRdb's copy has only in-frame clones and leaves some out. The sample consists of 60,000 to 70,000 clones, 86% of them appearing once. The V and J genes are TRBV24-1 and TRBJ2-5; 7 nucleotides agree with TRBD1. The source material was peripheral blood. This receptor was identified in a man between 50 and 59 years old with active COVID-19. CDR3 sequence reads: CATSDATGPGETQYF. In nucleotides, the CDR3 is TGTGCCACCAGTGATGCGACAGGGCCCGGAGAGACCCAGTACTTC.